The clone carrying this T cell receptor beta chain was detected many times. This sample stems from a study of T cells after yellow fever vaccination. Study summary: Preparation of the low-cell-number fractions used SMART-Seq v4 Ultra Low Input.

The CDR3 length is 16 residues. V was cut by 6 bases and J by 5 bases, with 21 bases left in between. It was through 5'RACE template switching that TCR cDNA was made, with a universal primer site and UMIs added. TCRdb processed the 5' RACE reads anew with MiXCR; each CDR3 protein has one entry. The sample yields about 68,000 distinct CDR3 sequences, about 6% seen once. The gene calls are TRBV12-3 or TRBV12-4 and TRBJ2-3; D may be TRBD2 (6 bases). The source of this sequence is a man between 18 and 35 years old who received the YFV17D yellow fever vaccine. The specimen comprised CD8+ T cells sorted from PBMCs, sampled roughly seven weeks after the first yellow fever vaccination. CDR3 residues: CASRTSWDFLEDTQYF. DNA of the CDR3: TGTGCCAGCAGGACTTCCTGGGACTTCCTGGAAGATACGCAGTATTTT.